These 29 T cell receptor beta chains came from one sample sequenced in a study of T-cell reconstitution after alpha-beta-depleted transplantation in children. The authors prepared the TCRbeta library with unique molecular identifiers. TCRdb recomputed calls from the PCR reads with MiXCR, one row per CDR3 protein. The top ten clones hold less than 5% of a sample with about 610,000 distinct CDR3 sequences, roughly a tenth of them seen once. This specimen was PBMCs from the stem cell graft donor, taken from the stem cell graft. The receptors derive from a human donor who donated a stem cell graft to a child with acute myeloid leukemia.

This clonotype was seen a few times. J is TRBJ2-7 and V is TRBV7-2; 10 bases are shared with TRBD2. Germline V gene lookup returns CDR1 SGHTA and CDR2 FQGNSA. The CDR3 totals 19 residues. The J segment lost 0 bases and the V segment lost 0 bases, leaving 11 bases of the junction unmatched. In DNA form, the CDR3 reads TGTGCCAGCAGCTTAGCCGCCCGGCCAGCGGGAGGGTTCTCCTACGAGCAGTACTTC. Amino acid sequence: CASSLAARPAGGFSYEQYF.

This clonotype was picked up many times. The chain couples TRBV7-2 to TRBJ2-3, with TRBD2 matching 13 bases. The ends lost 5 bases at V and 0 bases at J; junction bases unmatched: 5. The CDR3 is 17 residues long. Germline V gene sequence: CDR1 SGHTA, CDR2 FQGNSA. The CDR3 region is CASSRTSGRGSTDTQYF. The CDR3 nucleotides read TGTGCCAGCAGCAGAACTAGCGGGAGGGGAAGCACAGATACGCAGTATTTT.

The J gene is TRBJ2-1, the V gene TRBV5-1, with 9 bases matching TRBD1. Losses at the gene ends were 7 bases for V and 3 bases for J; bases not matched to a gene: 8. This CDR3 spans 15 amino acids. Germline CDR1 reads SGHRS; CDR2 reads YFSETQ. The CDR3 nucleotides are TGCGCCAGCCTCCAAGGGACAGGGAACTACAATGAGCAGTTCTTC. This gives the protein CASLQGTGNYNEQFF.

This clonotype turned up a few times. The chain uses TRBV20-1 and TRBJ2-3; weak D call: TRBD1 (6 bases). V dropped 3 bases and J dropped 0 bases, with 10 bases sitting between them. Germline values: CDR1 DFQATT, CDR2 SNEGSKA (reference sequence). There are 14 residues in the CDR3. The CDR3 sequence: CSASPGQSTDTQYF. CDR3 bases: TGCAGTGCTAGCCCAGGACAGAGCACAGATACGCAGTATTTT.

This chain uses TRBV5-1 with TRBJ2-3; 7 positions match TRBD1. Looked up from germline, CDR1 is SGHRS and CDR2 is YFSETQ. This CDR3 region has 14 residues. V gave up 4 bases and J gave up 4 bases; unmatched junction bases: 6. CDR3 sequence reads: CASSQTGPPDTQYF. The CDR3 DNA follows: TGCGCCAGCAGCCAGACAGGGCCCCCAGATACGCAGTATTTT.

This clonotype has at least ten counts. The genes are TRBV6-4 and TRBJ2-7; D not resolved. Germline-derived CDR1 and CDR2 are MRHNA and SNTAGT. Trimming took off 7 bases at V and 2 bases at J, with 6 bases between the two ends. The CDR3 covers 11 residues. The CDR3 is CASKIAYEQYF. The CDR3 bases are TGTGCCAGCAAGATAGCCTACGAGCAGTACTTC.

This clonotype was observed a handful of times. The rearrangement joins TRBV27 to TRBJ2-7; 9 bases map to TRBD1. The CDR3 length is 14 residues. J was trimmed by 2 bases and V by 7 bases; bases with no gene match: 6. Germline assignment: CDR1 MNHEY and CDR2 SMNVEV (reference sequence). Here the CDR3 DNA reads TGTGCCAGCACCTACCGACAGGGGGCCTACGAGCAGTACTTC. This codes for CASTYRQGAYEQYF.

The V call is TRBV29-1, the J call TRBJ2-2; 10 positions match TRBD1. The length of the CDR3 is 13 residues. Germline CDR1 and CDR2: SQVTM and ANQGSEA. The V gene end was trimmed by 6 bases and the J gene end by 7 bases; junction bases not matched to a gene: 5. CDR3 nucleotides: TGCAGCGTCCCGGGACAGGGGCACGGGGAGCTGTTTTTT. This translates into CSVPGQGHGELFF.

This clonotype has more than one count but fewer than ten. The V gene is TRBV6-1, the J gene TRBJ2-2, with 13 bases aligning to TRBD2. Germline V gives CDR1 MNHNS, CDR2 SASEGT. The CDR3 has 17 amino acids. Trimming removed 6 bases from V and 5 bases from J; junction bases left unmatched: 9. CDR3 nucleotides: TGTGCCAGCAGCTCAGGGACTAGCGGGATCCGAACCGGGGAGCTGTTTTTT. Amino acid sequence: CASSSGTSGIRTGELFF.

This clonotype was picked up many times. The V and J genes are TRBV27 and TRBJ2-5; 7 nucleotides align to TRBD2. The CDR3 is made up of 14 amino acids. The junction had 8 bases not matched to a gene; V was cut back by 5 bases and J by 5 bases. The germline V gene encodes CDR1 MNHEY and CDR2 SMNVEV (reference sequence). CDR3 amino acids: CASSPFWGGETQYF. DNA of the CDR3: TGTGCCAGCAGTCCCTTTTGGGGAGGGGAGACCCAGTACTTC.

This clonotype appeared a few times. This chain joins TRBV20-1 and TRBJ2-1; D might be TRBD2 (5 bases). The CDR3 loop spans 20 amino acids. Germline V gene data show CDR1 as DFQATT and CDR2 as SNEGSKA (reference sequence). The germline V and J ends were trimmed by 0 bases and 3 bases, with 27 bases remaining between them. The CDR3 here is CSARDSEWEKSNANYNEQFF. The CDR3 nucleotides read TGCAGTGCTAGAGATAGTGAGTGGGAGAAATCCAACGCTAACTACAATGAGCAGTTCTTC.

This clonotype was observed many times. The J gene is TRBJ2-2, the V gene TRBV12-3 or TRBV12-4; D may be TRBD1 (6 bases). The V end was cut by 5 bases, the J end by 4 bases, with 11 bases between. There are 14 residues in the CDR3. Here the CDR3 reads CASSETQGTGELFF. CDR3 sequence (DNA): TGTGCCAGCAGTGAAACACAGGGCACCGGGGAGCTGTTTTTT.

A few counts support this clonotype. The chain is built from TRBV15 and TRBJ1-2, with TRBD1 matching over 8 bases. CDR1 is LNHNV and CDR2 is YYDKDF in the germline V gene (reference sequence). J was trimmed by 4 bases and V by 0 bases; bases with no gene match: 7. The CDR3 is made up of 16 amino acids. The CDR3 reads CATSRDTGQVGYGYTF. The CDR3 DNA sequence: TGTGCCACCAGCAGAGACACGGGACAGGTTGGCTATGGCTACACCTTC.

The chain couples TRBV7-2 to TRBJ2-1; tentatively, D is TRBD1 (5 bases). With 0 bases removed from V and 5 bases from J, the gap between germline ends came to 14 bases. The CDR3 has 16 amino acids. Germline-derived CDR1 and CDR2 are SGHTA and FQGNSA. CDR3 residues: CASSLARWGDDNEQFF. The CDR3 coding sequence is TGTGCCAGCAGCTTAGCCCGTTGGGGCGACGACAATGAGCAGTTCTTC.

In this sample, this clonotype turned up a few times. CDR3 sequence (DNA): TGTGCCAGCAGCCAAGCTTTTGACAGGGTTACGATACCGGAGTTCTTC. This codes for CASSQAFDRVTIPEFF. The chain employs TRBV4-2 and TRBJ2-1; 7 bases fit TRBD1. CDR1 and CDR2 from the germline V gene are LGHNA and YNFKEQ. The junction had 17 bases not matched to a gene; V was cut back by 1 base and J by 14 bases. The CDR3 runs 16 residues.

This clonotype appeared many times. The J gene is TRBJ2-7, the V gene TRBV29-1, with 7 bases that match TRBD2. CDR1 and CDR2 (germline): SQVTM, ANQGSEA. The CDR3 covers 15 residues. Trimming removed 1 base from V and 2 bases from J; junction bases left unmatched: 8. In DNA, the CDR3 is TGCAGCGTTGAAGTGCGCGGGAGAAGTCCCTACGAGCAGTACTTC. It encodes CSVEVRGRSPYEQYF.

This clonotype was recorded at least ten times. DNA of the CDR3: TGTGCCAGCAGTTACTCCGACAGGGAGGGCGAAAAACTGTTTTTT. Protein product: CASSYSDREGEKLFF. V is TRBV6-5 and J is TRBJ1-4, with 7 nucleotides matching TRBD1. Germline V gene lookup returns CDR1 MNHEY and CDR2 SVGAGI. Trimming removed 0 bases from V and 8 bases from J; junction bases left unmatched: 6. The CDR3 has 15 amino acids.

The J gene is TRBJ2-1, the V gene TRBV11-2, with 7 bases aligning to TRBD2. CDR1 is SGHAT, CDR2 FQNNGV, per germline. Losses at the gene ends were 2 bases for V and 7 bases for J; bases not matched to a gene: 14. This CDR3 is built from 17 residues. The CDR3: CASSLSGETTPLNEQFF. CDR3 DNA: TGTGCCAGCAGCTTAAGCGGGGAGACCACTCCTTTGAATGAGCAGTTCTTC.

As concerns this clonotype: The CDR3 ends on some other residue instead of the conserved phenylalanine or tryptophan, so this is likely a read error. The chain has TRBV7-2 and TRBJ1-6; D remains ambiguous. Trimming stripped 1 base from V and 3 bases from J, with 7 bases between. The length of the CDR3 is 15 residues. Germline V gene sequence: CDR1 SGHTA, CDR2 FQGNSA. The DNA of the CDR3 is TGTGCCAGCAGCTTAGGGCAGAACTATAATTCACCCCTCCACTCT. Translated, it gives CASSLGQNYNSPLHS.

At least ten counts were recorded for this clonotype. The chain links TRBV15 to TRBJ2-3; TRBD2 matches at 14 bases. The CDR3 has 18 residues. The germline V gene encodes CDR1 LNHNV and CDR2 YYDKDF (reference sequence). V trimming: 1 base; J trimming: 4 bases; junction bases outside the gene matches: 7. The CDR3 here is CATSRGTSGRWGPDTQYF. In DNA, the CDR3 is TGTGCCACCAGCAGAGGGACTAGCGGGAGGTGGGGCCCAGATACGCAGTATTTT.

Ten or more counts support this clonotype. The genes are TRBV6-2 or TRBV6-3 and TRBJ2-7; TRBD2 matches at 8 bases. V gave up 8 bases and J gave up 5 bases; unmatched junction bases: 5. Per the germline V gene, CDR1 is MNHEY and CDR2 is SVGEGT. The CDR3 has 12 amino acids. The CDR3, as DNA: TGTGCCAGCTGTGCGGGAGGAAACGAGCAGTACTTC. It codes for CASCAGGNEQYF.

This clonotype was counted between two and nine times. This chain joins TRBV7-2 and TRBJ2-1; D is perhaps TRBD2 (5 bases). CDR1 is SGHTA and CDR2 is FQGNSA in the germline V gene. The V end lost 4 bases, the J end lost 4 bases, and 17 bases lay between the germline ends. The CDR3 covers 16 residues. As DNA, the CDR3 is TGTGCCAGCAGCTCCCGGGCCGATACGGGGTACAATGAGCAGTTCTTC. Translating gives CASSSRADTGYNEQFF.

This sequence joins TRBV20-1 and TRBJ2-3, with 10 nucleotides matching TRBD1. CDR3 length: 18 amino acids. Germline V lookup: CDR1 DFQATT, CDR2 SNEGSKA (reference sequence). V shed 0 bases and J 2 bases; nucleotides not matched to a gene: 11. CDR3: CSARDPWAGTGDTDTQYF. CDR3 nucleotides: TGCAGTGCTAGAGATCCGTGGGCCGGGACAGGGGACACAGATACGCAGTATTTT.

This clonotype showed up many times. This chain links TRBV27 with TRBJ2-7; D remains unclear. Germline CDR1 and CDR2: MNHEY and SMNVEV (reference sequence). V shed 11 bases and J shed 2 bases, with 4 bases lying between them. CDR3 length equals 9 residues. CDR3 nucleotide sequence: TGTGCCGCCCCCTACGAGCAGTACTTC. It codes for CAAPYEQYF.

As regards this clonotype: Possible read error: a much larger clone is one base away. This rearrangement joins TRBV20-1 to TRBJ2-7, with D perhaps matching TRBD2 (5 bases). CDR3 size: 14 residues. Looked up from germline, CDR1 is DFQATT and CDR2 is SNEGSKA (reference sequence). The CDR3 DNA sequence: TGCGGTGCTAGCTTAAGTGCTCTCTCCTACGAGCAGTACTTC. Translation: CGASLSALSYEQYF.

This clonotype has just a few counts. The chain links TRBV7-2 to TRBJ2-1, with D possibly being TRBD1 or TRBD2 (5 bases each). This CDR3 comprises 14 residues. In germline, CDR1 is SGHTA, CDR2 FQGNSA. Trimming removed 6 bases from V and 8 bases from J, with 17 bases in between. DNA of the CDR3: TGTGCCAGCAGTCCCGGGACGTTTTCGGATGAGCAGTTCTTC. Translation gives CASSPGTFSDEQFF.

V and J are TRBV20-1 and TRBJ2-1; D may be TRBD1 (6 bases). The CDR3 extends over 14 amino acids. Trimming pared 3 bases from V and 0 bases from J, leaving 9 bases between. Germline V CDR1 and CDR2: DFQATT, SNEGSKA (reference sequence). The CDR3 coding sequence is TGCAGTGCTAGGCAGGGGAGCTCCTACAATGAGCAGTTCTTC. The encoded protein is CSARQGSSYNEQFF.

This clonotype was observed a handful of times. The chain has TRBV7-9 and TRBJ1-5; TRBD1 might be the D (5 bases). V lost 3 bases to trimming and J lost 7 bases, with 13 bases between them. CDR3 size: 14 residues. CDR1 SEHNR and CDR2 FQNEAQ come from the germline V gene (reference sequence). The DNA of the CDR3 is TGTGCCAGCAGCTTTATGGGGGTACAACAGCCCCAGCATTTT. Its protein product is CASSFMGVQQPQHF.

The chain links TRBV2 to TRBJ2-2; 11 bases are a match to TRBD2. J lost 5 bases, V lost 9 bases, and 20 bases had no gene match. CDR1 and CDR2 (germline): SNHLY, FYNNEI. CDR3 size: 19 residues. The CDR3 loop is CASRAPGTSGPLGTGELFF. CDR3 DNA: TGTGCCAGTCGAGCTCCCGGGACTAGCGGACCTTTGGGTACCGGGGAGCTGTTTTTT.